This TCR beta chain was identified during a study of monozygotic twins with inflammatory bowel disease. Study-level findings and limits: There was no support for any single strong signal or clonotype associated with IBD.

Notes on this clonotype: Its antigen is as yet unknown.

TCRdb re-called the 5' RACE reads, yielding one record per CDR3 amino acid sequence without DNA. This sample contains approximately 160,000 distinct CDR3 sequences. The CDR3 consists of 14 residues. Per the germline V gene, CDR1 is SGHRS and CDR2 is YFSETQ. J is TRBJ2-3 and V is TRBV5-1. This TCR was sampled from a human donor with ulcerative colitis or Crohn's disease, or a healthy co-twin of an affected twin (not recorded which). Material: blood. The chain's CDR3 is CASKASFFTDTQYF.